Below, 21 T cell receptor beta chains from the same sample are listed, as sequenced in a study of T cell repertoires in cytomegalovirus infection. MiXCR was run by TCRdb on the reads, yielding one entry per CDR3 protein. This table holds hundreds of thousands of distinct CDR3 sequences, around 9.5% found once. The sample comprised PBMCs. The source is a human donor in good health (CMV status not recorded). Some clones in this sample may be carry-over from other donors' samples.

This clonotype was counted many times. The J gene is TRBJ2-7, the V gene TRBV28, with 13 bases lining up with TRBD2. J was trimmed by 12 bases and V by 2 bases; bases with no gene match: 7. There are 14 residues in the CDR3. Germline CDR1 and CDR2: MDHEN and SYDVKM. The CDR3 DNA reads as TGTGCCAGCAGTTTACGGACTAGCGGGGGAAGTCTGTACTTC. Residues: CASSLRTSGGSLYF.

This clonotype was seen a handful of times. The rearrangement links TRBV28 to TRBJ2-6; no clear D gene. The V gene lost 6 bases and the J gene lost 0 bases, with 15 bases spanning the gap. Germline V gives CDR1 MDHEN, CDR2 SYDVKM. The CDR3 contains 17 residues. As DNA, the CDR3 is TGTGCCAGCAGCTCCCCCCCCCGCCGCTCTGGGGCCAACGTCCTGACTTTC. Translation gives CASSSPPRRSGANVLTF.

The sample holds many counts of this clonotype. The chain is built from TRBV12-3 or TRBV12-4 and TRBJ2-1; the match to TRBD2 covers 10 bases. The J segment lost 6 bases and the V segment lost 6 bases, leaving 8 bases of the junction unmatched. The CDR3 is 15 residues long. CDR3 loop: CASRFPGTSVNEQFF. The CDR3 DNA sequence: TGTGCCAGCAGGTTCCCCGGGACTAGCGTCAATGAGCAGTTCTTC.

This clonotype was detected many times. V and J are TRBV11-1 and TRBJ2-5, with 10 bases fitting TRBD2. Germline CDR1 is SGHAT and CDR2 is FQDESV (reference sequence). J gave up 5 bases and V 6 bases, and 12 bases lay outside the gene matches. CDR3 size: 16 residues. CDR3: CASSFQSGGVGETQYF. CDR3 bases: TGTGCCAGCAGTTTCCAAAGCGGGGGGGTTGGCGAGACCCAGTACTTC.

The J gene is TRBJ2-6, the V gene TRBV30; no reliable D call. V shed 5 bases and J shed 4 bases, with 6 bases lying between them. This CDR3 contains 12 residues. The germline V gene has CDR1 GTSNPN and CDR2 SVGIG (reference sequence). The CDR3 spells CAWGTGANVLTF. The CDR3 coding sequence is TGTGCCTGGGGTACGGGGGCCAACGTCCTGACTTTC.

In this sample, this clonotype turned up many times. This sequence joins TRBV4-3 and TRBJ1-2; TRBD1 matches at 11 bases. J was trimmed by 2 bases and V by 4 bases; bases with no gene match: 3. The CDR3 is made up of 15 amino acids. CDR1 is LGHNA and CDR2 is YSLEER in the germline V gene. Here the CDR3 DNA reads TGCGCCAGCAGCCGGGGGACAGGGGGGAACTATGGCTACACCTTC. It encodes CASSRGTGGNYGYTF.

This clonotype was recorded many times. The chain has TRBV7-2 and TRBJ2-1; 10 positions match TRBD2. The CDR3 extends over 17 amino acids. The V gene end was trimmed by 1 base and the J gene end by 7 bases; junction bases not matched to a gene: 10. CDR1 SGHTA and CDR2 FQGNSA come from the germline V gene. The CDR3 sequence: CASSLVGGAGGKNEQFF. DNA for the CDR3: TGTGCCAGCAGCTTAGTTGGCGGAGCGGGGGGGAAAAATGAGCAGTTCTTC.

Many counts were recorded for this clonotype. V gene TRBV7-2 combines with J gene TRBJ2-1; no clear D. V lost 5 bases and J lost 2, with 13 bases in between. The CDR3 totals 15 residues. The V gene's germline CDR1 is SGHTA and CDR2 FQGNSA. CDR3 nucleotide sequence: TGTGCCAGCAGCAAGGCGGCGGTACCCTACAATGAGCAGTTCTTC. It specifies CASSKAAVPYNEQFF.

This clonotype was counted only a few times. This sequence joins TRBV20-1 and TRBJ1-2; TRBD1 agrees at 9 bases. V was clipped by 6 bases and J by 8 bases; unmatched bases: 10. In germline, CDR1 is DFQATT, CDR2 SNEGSKA (reference sequence). CDR3 length: 13 residues. The DNA for the CDR3 is TGCAGTGCACCCCCGGGACAGGGTTTAGGCTACACCTTC. It specifies CSAPPGQGLGYTF.

This chain connects TRBV7-2 to TRBJ1-6; D is undetermined. The CDR3 sequence is 12 residues long. V shed 5 bases and J shed 9 bases, with 8 bases lying between them. Germline V gene sequence: CDR1 SGHTA, CDR2 FQGNSA. This chain's CDR3 is CASSPRGSPLHF. The CDR3 DNA follows: TGTGCCAGCAGCCCACGGGGTTCACCCCTCCACTTT.

This clonotype turned up a few times. The genes are TRBV7-9 and TRBJ2-1; 8 bases match TRBD2. Germline loops: CDR1 SEHNR, CDR2 FQNEAQ (reference sequence). The CDR3 totals 22 residues. The ends lost 3 bases at V and 0 bases at J; junction bases unmatched: 22. Here the CDR3 DNA reads TGTGCCAGCAGCTTTCGAGGGGGTCTCCCGCCACTAGCGGACCTCTCCTACAATGAGCAGTTCTTC. Translated, it gives CASSFRGGLPPLADLSYNEQFF.

This clonotype has at least ten counts. This chain links TRBV7-2 with TRBJ2-3, with 8 bases lining up with TRBD2. The CDR3 is made up of 17 amino acids. CDR1 is SGHTA and CDR2 is FQGNSA in the germline V gene. V gave up 1 base and J gave up 2 bases; unmatched junction bases: 8. The chain's CDR3 is CASSLDTRGVPTDTQYF. The DNA for the CDR3 is TGTGCCAGCAGCTTAGATACGCGGGGGGTCCCCACAGATACGCAGTATTTT.

This clonotype has at least ten counts. The chain uses TRBV15 and TRBJ1-3, with D unclear. Trimming cost V 1 base and J 2 bases, with 12 bases left between them. This CDR3 has 16 amino acids. Germline-derived CDR1 and CDR2 are LNHNV and YYDKDF (reference sequence). CDR3 nucleotides: TGTGCCACCAGCAGAGGAGGACTGAACACTGGAAACACCATATATTTT. Its protein product is CATSRGGLNTGNTIYF. Full variable domain (missing parts from reference TRBV15 and TRBJ1-3): DAMVIQNPRYQVTQFGKPVTLSCSQTLNHNVMYWYQQKSSQAPKLLFHYYDKDFNNEADTPDNFQSRRPNTSFCFLDIRSPGLGDTAMYLCATSRGGLNTGNTIYFGEGSWLTVV.

This clonotype was observed a few times. The rearrangement links TRBV29-1 to TRBJ2-7; TRBD2 might be the D (5 bases). The CDR3 totals 13 residues. CDR1 SQVTM and CDR2 ANQGSEA come from the germline V gene. Trimming cost V 3 bases and J 4 bases, with 13 bases left between them. The CDR3 DNA follows: TGCAGCGTTGAGACCGGGGTCCCGTACGAGCAGTACTTC. As protein: CSVETGVPYEQYF.

This clonotype was detected many times. The chain employs TRBV7-8 and TRBJ2-2, with D uncertain. The CDR3 is 17 residues long. Germline V gene sequence: CDR1 SGHVS, CDR2 FQNEAQ. The V end lost 1 base, the J end lost 4 bases, and 16 bases lay between the germline ends. The CDR3: CASSLVGQALITGELFF. In DNA, the CDR3 is TGTGCCAGCAGCTTAGTAGGGCAGGCTCTCATCACCGGGGAGCTGTTTTTT.

The chain combines TRBV12-5 with TRBJ2-1, with D tentatively TRBD2 (5 bases). The V gene's germline CDR1 is LGHNT and CDR2 FRNRAP. CDR3 length: 12 residues. V lost 4 bases and J 7 bases, leaving 8 bases between the germline ends. CDR3 DNA: TGTGCTAGTGGTTCCATAGCGAATGAGCAGTTCTTC. It encodes CASGSIANEQFF.

This clonotype was recorded at least ten times. The gene calls are TRBV19 and TRBJ1-5; tentative D call: TRBD1 (6 bases). Trimming took 6 bases from V and 0 from J, leaving 15 bases between them. Germline V gene sequence: CDR1 LNHDA, CDR2 SQIVND (reference sequence). The CDR3 runs 16 residues. CDR3 coding DNA: TGTGCCAGTAGCCCAAGGGGGTCACATAGCAATCAGCCCCAGCATTTT. This translates into CASSPRGSHSNQPQHF.

In its sample, this clonotype was seen many times. This rearrangement joins TRBV11-1 to TRBJ1-1; 8 positions agree with TRBD1. CDR3 length: 16 residues. From germline, CDR1 is SGHAT and CDR2 FQDESV (reference sequence). V lost 0 bases and J lost 6; bases outside the gene matches: 9. CDR3 sequence: CASSLATADRESEAFF. In DNA form, the CDR3 reads TGTGCCAGCAGCTTAGCGACTGCGGACAGGGAATCTGAAGCTTTCTTT.

In this sample, this clonotype turned up many times. This sequence joins TRBV28 and TRBJ2-7, with 9 bases identical to TRBD2. In germline, CDR1 is MDHEN, CDR2 SYDVKM. V shed 2 bases, J shed 7 bases, and the junction held 15 bases outside the gene matches. This CDR3 region has 17 residues. The CDR3 reads CASSLNRLAGIQREQYF. The CDR3 bases are TGTGCCAGCAGTTTAAATCGGCTAGCGGGAATCCAGCGAGAGCAGTACTTC.

This clonotype was recorded at least ten times. The genes are TRBV27 and TRBJ2-7; D ambiguous. Between the trimmed V and J ends, which lost 4 bases and 2 bases, there was a span of 18 bases. The CDR3 has 16 residues. Germline assignment: CDR1 MNHEY and CDR2 SMNVEV (reference sequence). DNA of the CDR3: TGTGCCAGCAGTTCCACCAAACGGACGTGGACCTACGAGCAGTACTTC. Its translation is CASSSTKRTWTYEQYF.

In its sample, this clonotype was seen a few times. The J gene is TRBJ1-3, the V gene TRBV15; D gene unclear. Germline CDR1 reads LNHNV; CDR2 reads YYDKDF (reference sequence). The CDR3 loop spans 15 amino acids. Trimming shortened V by 9 bases and J by 0 bases, and 15 bases separated the two germline ends. The chain's CDR3 is CATANGPGSGNTIYF. CDR3 bases: TGTGCCACTGCGAACGGACCCGGCTCTGGAAACACCATATATTTT.